Presented here are 25 T cell receptor beta chains from one specimen sequenced in a study of cytomegalovirus exposure and HLA in healthy donors. PCR amplification relied on 60 Vbeta primers (plus 13 Jbeta primers). Here immunoSEQ multiplex PCR was the method, and the copy in TCRdb shows in-frame clones only, minus some. The sample yields about 180,000 clones, 75% to 85% seen once. Sequenced sample: PBMCs. Every receptor here comes from a woman between 18 and 29 years old in good health and CMV-seropositive.

The rearrangement uses TRBV5-6 and TRBJ1-2; a weak D match, TRBD1 (6 bases). V was pared by 3 bases and J by 5 bases, with 17 bases between. This CDR3 comprises 15 residues. CDR1 is SGHDT and CDR2 is YYEEEE in the germline V gene. The CDR3 DNA sequence: TGTGCCAGCAGCTCATTTAGCTGGCAGGGGTATGGCTACACCTTC. Residues: CASSSFSWQGYGYTF.

V is TRBV27 and J is TRBJ1-5; D might be TRBD1 (5 bases). Germline-derived CDR1 and CDR2 are MNHEY and SMNVEV (reference sequence). Trimming pared 8 bases from V and 5 bases from J, leaving 13 bases between. The CDR3 totals 13 residues. The CDR3 DNA follows: TGTGCCAGCTGGGCAGGGTTCCATCAGCCCCAGCATTTT. This gives the protein CASWAGFHQPQHF.

The chain uses TRBV7-9 and TRBJ1-2; D remains ambiguous. V was trimmed by 1 base and J by 5 bases, leaving 11 bases between them. The CDR3 spans 14 residues. The germline V gene encodes CDR1 SEHNR and CDR2 FQNEAQ (reference sequence). The CDR3 loop is CASSLDLGQYGYTF. CDR3 bases: TGTGCCAGCAGCTTAGATCTTGGGCAGTATGGCTACACCTTC.

V is TRBV5-4 and J is TRBJ1-2; D gene unclear. The CDR3 covers 13 residues. Trimming took 0 bases from V and 7 from J, leaving 10 bases between them. CDR1 SGHNT and CDR2 YYREEE come from the germline V gene (reference sequence). For the CDR3, the DNA is TGTGCCAGCAGCTTGGCCCACAGTCCTGGCTACACCTTC. Amino acids: CASSLAHSPGYTF.

CDR3 DNA sequence: TGTGCCAGCAGCCAACCCGGACAGGGGGCCAATGAGCAGTTCTTC. Its translation: CASSQPGQGANEQFF. The chain carries TRBV4-2 and TRBJ2-1; TRBD1 matches 11 bases. J gave up 6 bases and V 2 bases, and 3 bases lay outside the gene matches. Germline V lookup: CDR1 LGHNA, CDR2 YNFKEQ. CDR3 length equals 15 residues.

The chain combines TRBV6-4 with TRBJ2-7; TRBD1 matches at 9 bases. The CDR3 runs 14 residues. V lost 4 bases and J lost 3; bases outside the gene matches: 4. Germline V gene data show CDR1 as MRHNA and CDR2 as SNTAGT. The CDR3 here is CASSVAGQGYEQYF. The CDR3 region has the DNA TGTGCCAGCAGTGTTGCGGGACAGGGCTACGAGCAGTACTTC.

The chain has TRBV13 and TRBJ2-4; 7 bases are shared with TRBD1. The V and J ends lost 5 bases and 6 bases, in that order; junction bases with no gene match: 4. The CDR3 consists of 13 residues. Germline V CDR1 and CDR2: PRHDT, FYEKMQ (reference sequence). As DNA, the CDR3 is TGTGCCAGCAGCCTACGGGACAGAAACATTCAGTACTTC. It codes for CASSLRDRNIQYF.

This clone was detected a few times. CDR3 protein: CASSAGQGAPLHF. The CDR3, as DNA: TGTGCCAGCAGCGCCGGACAGGGGGCACCCCTCCACTTT. The genes are TRBV6-1 and TRBJ1-6; 10 bases agree with TRBD1. From germline, CDR1 is MNHNS and CDR2 SASEGT. Germline trimming cut 6 bases from V and 11 bases from J; bases unmatched to any gene: 4. The CDR3 contains 13 residues.

V is TRBV5-4 and J is TRBJ2-7, with D perhaps TRBD2 (7 bases). Germline V gene lookup returns CDR1 SGHNT and CDR2 YYREEE (reference sequence). The CDR3 runs 15 residues. V gave up 3 bases and J gave up 5 bases, with 18 bases separating them. The CDR3 nucleotides read TGTGCCAGCAGCTACTTTGGGGGGGCCGTCAACGAGCAGTACTTC. The encoded protein is CASSYFGGAVNEQYF.

The CDR3 here is CASSATGYEQYF. Written as DNA, the CDR3 is TGTGCCAGCAGTGCCACAGGGTACGAGCAGTACTTC. The chain carries TRBV28 and TRBJ2-7; perhaps TRBD1 as D (6 bases). Germline CDR1 MDHEN, CDR2 SYDVKM. The length of the CDR3 is 12 residues. The V end lost 5 bases, the J end lost 4 bases, and 9 bases lay between the germline ends.

This clone was counted a single time. The chain links TRBV15 to TRBJ1-2, with a possible D match to TRBD1 (6 bases). Germline V gene data show CDR1 as LNHNV and CDR2 as YYDKDF (reference sequence). This CDR3 comprises 15 residues. Between the trimmed V and J ends, which lost 0 bases and 4 bases, there was a span of 12 bases. The CDR3: CATSRDLGTPYGYTF. The CDR3 DNA sequence: TGTGCCACCAGCAGAGATCTCGGGACACCCTATGGCTACACCTTC.

V usage is TRBV25-1 and J usage is TRBJ2-2, with D tentatively TRBD1 (6 bases). Germline V gene data show CDR1 as MGHDK and CDR2 as SYGVNS. This CDR3 is built from 15 residues. Trimming left V 4 bases short and J 3 bases short, with 12 bases between. The CDR3, as DNA: TGTGCCAGCAGTGGGTACCCAGGGGACACCGGGGAGCTGTTTTTT. Protein sequence: CASSGYPGDTGELFF. Based on the CDR3 plus reference TRBV25-1 and TRBJ2-2, the full variable domain is EADIYQTPRYLVIGTGKKITLECSQTMGHDKMYWYQQDPGMELHLIHYSYGVNSTEKGDLSSESTVSRIRTEHFPLTLESARPSHTSQYLCASSGYPGDTGELFFGEGSRLTVL.

The gene calls are TRBV30 and TRBJ1-1; D may be TRBD1 (6 bases). The CDR3 consists of 15 residues. Per the germline V gene, CDR1 is GTSNPN and CDR2 is SVGIG (reference sequence). V lost 6 bases, J lost 1 base, and 18 bases lay in between. Here the CDR3 DNA reads TGTGCCTGCAAATTTAACAGGGTATCGAACACTGAAGCTTTCTTT. Translating gives CACKFNRVSNTEAFF. The full variable domain, completed using reference TRBV30 and TRBJ1-1, is SQTIHQWPATLVQPVGSPLSLECTVEGTSNPNLYWYRQAAGRGLQLLFYSVGIGQISSEVPQNLSASRPQDRQFILSSKKLLLSDSGFYLCACKFNRVSNTEAFFGQGTRLTVV.

The gene calls are TRBV19 and TRBJ2-5, with TRBD2 identical over 9 bases. With V trimmed by 1 base and J by 5 bases, 5 bases remained unmatched. Germline loops: CDR1 LNHDA, CDR2 SQIVND (reference sequence). There are 15 residues in the CDR3. The CDR3 sequence is CASSIVAGGLETQYF. Here the CDR3 DNA reads TGTGCCAGTAGTATAGTTGCGGGGGGGCTCGAGACCCAGTACTTC.

This CDR3 reads CASSPSIDRGPLRGYTF. CDR3 coding DNA: TGTGCCAGCAGCCCTAGTATTGACAGGGGCCCCTTACGAGGCTACACCTTC. The chain is built from TRBV13 and TRBJ1-2, with 8 bases that match TRBD1. Germline V lookup: CDR1 PRHDT, CDR2 FYEKMQ (reference sequence). V shed 5 bases, J shed 8 bases, and the junction held 19 bases outside the gene matches. This CDR3 is built from 17 residues.

V is TRBV25-1 and J is TRBJ2-1; D possibly corresponds to TRBD2 (6 bases). The CDR3 totals 16 residues. The ends were cut back, 6 bases at V and 0 bases at J, with 15 bases in the middle. Germline V gives CDR1 MGHDK, CDR2 SYGVNS. In DNA form, the CDR3 reads TGTGCCAGCAGCGATATGACTAGGACCTCCTACAATGAGCAGTTCTTC. Encoded protein: CASSDMTRTSYNEQFF.

This chain connects TRBV2 to TRBJ2-7; 11 nucleotides match TRBD1. The CDR3 is 13 residues long. CDR1 and CDR2 (germline): SNHLY, FYNNEI. With V trimmed by 10 bases and J by 4 bases, 6 bases remained unmatched. CDR3 amino acids: CATWDRGTYEQYF. For the CDR3, the DNA is TGTGCCACCTGGGACAGGGGGACTTACGAGCAGTACTTC.

This sequence joins TRBV19 and TRBJ1-1, with 7 bases identical to TRBD1. V was clipped by 4 bases and J by 10 bases; unmatched bases: 15. Germline assignment: CDR1 LNHDA and CDR2 SQIVND (reference sequence). The CDR3 runs to 15 residues. CDR3 sequence reads: CASSTKDRAVSGAFF. The CDR3 DNA reads TGTGCCAGTAGTACAAAAGACAGGGCGGTTTCGGGAGCTTTCTTT.

The chain joins TRBV7-2 to TRBJ1-5; D uncertain. There are 15 residues in the CDR3. The germline V gene has CDR1 SGHTA and CDR2 FQGNSA. The V and J ends lost 0 bases and 5 bases respectively, with 11 bases between them. The CDR3 region is CASSLASTAYQPQHF. The CDR3 nucleotides are TGTGCCAGCAGCTTAGCGAGTACAGCCTATCAGCCCCAGCATTTT.

This sequence joins TRBV4-3 and TRBJ1-4; the D is unclear. The CDR3 spans 15 residues. Between the trimmed V and J ends, which lost 4 bases and 6 bases, there was a span of 15 bases. The germline V gene has CDR1 LGHNA and CDR2 YSLEER. The CDR3 DNA follows: TGCGCCAGCAGCCCACCGGGGAGACGCCATGAAAAACTGTTTTTT. It encodes CASSPPGRRHEKLFF.

The chain joins TRBV19 to TRBJ1-3; TRBD1 aligns across 7 bases. This CDR3 has 16 amino acids. Germline trimming cut 3 bases from V and 0 bases from J; bases unmatched to any gene: 5. CDR1 LNHDA and CDR2 SQIVND come from the germline V gene (reference sequence). Here the CDR3 DNA reads TGTGCCAGTAGTATGGGACAGCAGTACTCTGGAAACACCATATATTTT. This gives the protein CASSMGQQYSGNTIYF.

The rearrangement joins TRBV27 to TRBJ2-1; TRBD2 matches at 9 bases. Germline V gives CDR1 MNHEY, CDR2 SMNVEV (reference sequence). J gave up 7 bases and V 5 bases, and 9 bases lay outside the gene matches. The CDR3 consists of 15 residues. CDR3 nucleotides: TGTGCCAGCAGTCCCATAGCGGGGGCAGGGAATGAGCAGTTCTTC. Amino acid sequence: CASSPIAGAGNEQFF.

This chain joins TRBV29-1 and TRBJ2-5, with 7 bases matching TRBD1. With V trimmed by 6 bases and J by 3 bases, 10 bases remained unmatched. In germline, CDR1 is SQVTM, CDR2 ANQGSEA. CDR3 size: 14 residues. The CDR3: CSVAGGVSKETQYF. The CDR3 region has the DNA TGCAGCGTAGCAGGGGGAGTTTCTAAAGAGACCCAGTACTTC.

The gene calls are TRBV13 and TRBJ2-1; TRBD2 might be the D (6 bases). Deletions cut 2 bases from V and 9 bases from J, with 14 bases between. Germline V gives CDR1 PRHDT, CDR2 FYEKMQ (reference sequence). The CDR3 has 14 residues. DNA for the CDR3: TGTGCCAGCAGCTTATACCCCACCGGGAGTGAGCAGTTCTTC. It specifies CASSLYPTGSEQFF.

This clone was recorded only once. This CDR3 reads CASSLGPEAFF. CDR3 DNA: TGTGCCAGCAGCTTGGGGCCTGAAGCTTTCTTT. This chain uses TRBV5-4 with TRBJ1-1; D ambiguous. Per germline, CDR1 SGHNT and CDR2 YYREEE (reference sequence). CDR3 size: 11 residues. V was clipped by 0 bases and J by 6 bases, with 3 bases between them. Complete variable domain (other parts from reference TRBV5-4 and TRBJ1-1): ETGVTQSPTHLIKTRGQQVTLRCSSQSGHNTVSWYQQALGQGPQFIFQYYREEENGRGNFPPRFSGLQFPNYSSELNVNALELDDSALYLCASSLGPEAFFGQGTRLTVV.